This passage covers 27 T cell receptor beta chains from one sample sequenced in a study of T cell responses to AZD1222 COVID-19 vaccine. Only in-frame clones appear in the TCRdb table, and some are missing; sequencing was by immunoSEQ multiplex PCR. In the table there are around 140,000 clones, 80% to 95% of which are singletons. The material was peripheral blood, obtained on day 0 of AZD1222 vaccination. These receptor sequences come from an adult in good health.

The genes are TRBV10-3 and TRBJ1-1; tentative D call: TRBD1 (5 bases). V was shortened by 0 bases and J by 1 base, with 9 bases between the two germline ends. This CDR3 comprises 15 residues. Germline loops: CDR1 ENHRY, CDR2 SYGVKD. The CDR3, as DNA: TGTGCCATCAGTGAGTCCAGGACACAGAACACTGAAGCTTTCTTT. It translates to CAISESRTQNTEAFF.

The V call is TRBV7-9, the J call TRBJ1-5; 10 bases are a match to TRBD1. CDR3 length: 19 residues. With V trimmed by 5 bases and J by 2 bases, 15 bases remained unmatched. Germline loops: CDR1 SEHNR, CDR2 FQNEAQ (reference sequence). This chain's CDR3 is CASSGTGTGVGSGNQPQHF. The CDR3, as DNA: TGTGCCAGCAGCGGTACGGGGACAGGGGTTGGGTCTGGCAATCAGCCCCAGCATTTT.

V and J are TRBV6-5 and TRBJ1-1, with 7 bases aligning to TRBD1. CDR3 size: 11 residues. The V gene end was trimmed by 8 bases and the J gene end by 7 bases; junction bases not matched to a gene: 4. Germline V CDR1 and CDR2: MNHEY, SVGAGI. CDR3: CASGQELEAFF. CDR3 in DNA: TGTGCCAGCGGACAGGAGCTTGAAGCTTTCTTT.

This sequence joins TRBV5-1 and TRBJ2-5; no clear D. Trimming took off 4 bases at V and 0 bases at J, with 10 bases between the two ends. The CDR3 extends over 14 amino acids. In germline, CDR1 is SGHRS, CDR2 YFSETQ. CDR3: CASSAGINQETQYF. For the CDR3, the DNA is TGCGCCAGCAGCGCAGGCATAAACCAAGAGACCCAGTACTTC.

The chain is built from TRBV10-3 and TRBJ2-7; no definite D call. The CDR3 runs to 14 residues. Trimming took off 7 bases at V and 2 bases at J, with 15 bases between the two ends. The germline gives CDR1 ENHRY, CDR2 SYGVKD. The CDR3 sequence is CAITKTASTYEQYF. The CDR3 region has the DNA TGTGCCATCACCAAGACCGCATCCACCTACGAGCAGTACTTC.

About this clone itself: The identical CDR3 is also encoded by other nucleotide sequences in the sample. The V and J genes are TRBV7-2 and TRBJ2-3; D unresolved. The germline V gene has CDR1 SGHTA and CDR2 FQGNSA. This CDR3 comprises 11 residues. V shed 5 bases and J shed 3 bases, with 3 bases lying between them. DNA of the CDR3: TGTGCCAGCAGCCGAACAGATACGCAGTATTTT. Translation gives CASSRTDTQYF.

The rearrangement links TRBV25-1 to TRBJ1-1; no definite D call. Looked up from germline, CDR1 is MGHDK and CDR2 is SYGVNS. The CDR3 has 15 residues. V lost 4 bases, J lost 1 base, and 13 bases lay in between. As DNA, the CDR3 is TGTGCCAGCAGTGCGAGGGTCCAGAGGAACACTGAAGCTTTCTTT. This codes for CASSARVQRNTEAFF.

The rearrangement uses TRBV19 and TRBJ2-1; 8 bases align to TRBD2. The CDR3 is made up of 17 amino acids. Germline-derived CDR1 and CDR2 are LNHDA and SQIVND (reference sequence). The trim removed 3 bases at V and 4 bases at J, leaving 11 bases unmatched. For the CDR3, the DNA is TGTGCCAGTAGTATTAAAAACACGGGAGGGCCTTACAATGAGCAGTTCTTC. Protein: CASSIKNTGGPYNEQFF.

The chain joins TRBV11-2 to TRBJ2-7, with 11 bases lining up with TRBD2. The germline V gene has CDR1 SGHAT and CDR2 FQNNGV. Losses at the gene ends were 4 bases for V and 6 bases for J; bases not matched to a gene: 5. This CDR3 spans 14 amino acids. CDR3 in amino acids: CASSSHGTSGEQYF. The CDR3 DNA reads as TGTGCCAGCAGCTCCCACGGGACTAGCGGCGAGCAGTACTTC.

The chain has TRBV19 and TRBJ1-2, with D tentatively TRBD1 (6 bases). V shed 6 bases and J shed 5 bases, with 19 bases lying between them. CDR1 and CDR2 from the germline V gene are LNHDA and SQIVND (reference sequence). The CDR3 runs 15 residues. CDR3 coding DNA: TGTGCCAGTAGACCGCCCGGACAGCGAGAGTATGGCTACACCTTC. It is translated as CASRPPGQREYGYTF.

The CDR3 sequence is CASSQETARFNEQFF. CDR3 nucleotides: TGCGCCAGCAGCCAAGAAACAGCGAGGTTCAATGAGCAGTTCTTC. The chain couples TRBV4-1 to TRBJ2-1; D ambiguous. Germline V gives CDR1 MGHRA, CDR2 YSYEKL. This CDR3 region has 15 residues. Trimming left V 0 bases short and J 6 bases short, with 12 bases between.

This clone was seen a single time. The V and J genes are TRBV5-1 and TRBJ2-5, with 9 bases fitting TRBD2. V shed 3 bases and J 3 bases; nucleotides not matched to a gene: 21. The CDR3 loop spans 20 amino acids. CDR1 SGHRS and CDR2 YFSETQ come from the germline V gene. CDR3 bases: TGCGCCAGCAGCTCCCGATATCCGGGACTAGCCCGTGGGGAAAAAGAGACCCAGTACTTC. This translates into CASSSRYPGLARGEKETQYF.

The chain carries TRBV9 and TRBJ1-2; no clear D gene. CDR3 length: 12 residues. Germline lookup yields CDR1 SGDLS and CDR2 YYNGEE. Deletions cut 2 bases from V and 3 bases from J, with 5 bases between. The CDR3 DNA reads as TGTGCCAGCAGCGTTCAGGACTATGGCTACACCTTC. It yields the protein CASSVQDYGYTF.

The chain joins TRBV27 to TRBJ2-3; perhaps TRBD2 as D (6 bases). CDR1 is MNHEY and CDR2 is SMNVEV in the germline V gene (reference sequence). Trimming left V 7 bases short and J 4 bases short, with 18 bases between. The CDR3 consists of 15 residues. The CDR3: CASTAGRGEADTQYF. Here the CDR3 DNA reads TGTGCCAGCACCGCTGGGAGAGGGGAGGCAGATACGCAGTATTTT.

The chain carries TRBV27 and TRBJ2-7; either TRBD1 or TRBD2 may supply D (5 bases each). Deletions cut 0 bases from V and 2 bases from J, with 14 bases between. The CDR3 has 16 amino acids. CDR1 and CDR2 from the germline V gene are MNHEY and SMNVEV (reference sequence). The CDR3 loop is CASSLSTGLTTYEQYF. CDR3 DNA sequence: TGTGCCAGCAGTTTATCGACGGGGCTAACGACCTACGAGCAGTACTTC.

The V and J genes are TRBV19 and TRBJ1-4; a possible D gene is TRBD1 (6 bases). Between the trimmed V and J ends, which lost 7 bases and 4 bases, there was a span of 22 bases. Germline CDR1 reads LNHDA; CDR2 reads SQIVND (reference sequence). The CDR3 length is 17 residues. The CDR3 sequence: CASTNRVGGEVNEKLFF. The DNA for the CDR3 is TGTGCCAGTACCAATCGGGTCGGGGGCGAGGTTAATGAAAAACTGTTTTTT. The full variable domain, with the rest looked up from reference TRBV19 and TRBJ1-4, is DGGITQSPKYLFRKEGQNVTLSCEQNLNHDAMYWYRQDPGQGLRLIYYSQIVNDFQKGDIAEGYSVSREKKESFPLTVTSAQKNPTAFYLCASTNRVGGEVNEKLFFGSGTQLSVL.

This clone came up once. The chain couples TRBV25-1 to TRBJ1-4; 7 bases match TRBD1. The germline V gene has CDR1 MGHDK and CDR2 SYGVNS. With V trimmed by 5 bases and J by 0 bases, 3 bases remained unmatched. The CDR3 runs 15 residues. DNA for the CDR3: TGTGCCAGCAGTTCAGGGGGAGCAACTAATGAAAAACTGTTTTTT. This sequence encodes CASSSGGATNEKLFF. Full variable domain (outside the CDR3, taken from reference TRBV25-1 and TRBJ1-4): EADIYQTPRYLVIGTGKKITLECSQTMGHDKMYWYQQDPGMELHLIHYSYGVNSTEKGDLSSESTVSRIRTEHFPLTLESARPSHTSQYLCASSSGGATNEKLFFGSGTQLSVL.

CDR3 DNA sequence: TGTGCCAGCACCAAGGGACTAGCGGAAAACACAGATACGCAGTATTTT. Translation: CASTKGLAENTDTQYF. The chain is built from TRBV21-1 and TRBJ2-3; the table's D call TRBD2 went unverified against the DNA. TRBV21-1 is marked as a pseudogene. The CDR3 sequence is 16 residues long.

The chain links TRBV7-2 to TRBJ1-3; 7 nucleotides align to TRBD1. The CDR3 length is 16 residues. Germline CDR1 reads SGHTA; CDR2 reads FQGNSA. The CDR3 here is CAQTGPGQISGNTIYF. The CDR3 nucleotides read TGTGCTCAAACGGGGCCGGGACAGATCTCTGGAAACACCATATATTTT. The full variable domain, its missing parts supplied by reference TRBV7-2 and TRBJ1-3, is GAGVSQSPSNKVTEKGKDVELRCDPISGHTALYWYRQSLGQGLEFLIYFQGNSAPDKSGLPSDRFSAERTGGSVSTLTIQRTQQEDSAVYLCAQTGPGQISGNTIYFGEGSWLTVV.

This clone was seen only a few times. J is TRBJ2-7 and V is TRBV19, with TRBD2 matching over 12 bases. The V gene's germline CDR1 is LNHDA and CDR2 SQIVND (reference sequence). This CDR3 spans 15 amino acids. V shed 2 bases and J 6 bases; nucleotides not matched to a gene: 5. DNA of the CDR3: TGTGCCAGTAGTATACTGACTAGCGGGAGCAGCGAGCAGTACTTC. It codes for CASSILTSGSSEQYF.

On this clone itself: Other DNA sequences in the sample encode the same CDR3. The chain combines TRBV29-1 with TRBJ2-3; D unclear. CDR3 size: 12 residues. The V gene's germline CDR1 is SQVTM and CDR2 ANQGSEA. The V end lost 1 base, the J end lost 3 bases, and 5 bases lay between the germline ends. DNA of the CDR3: TGCAGCGTTGAAGGGGGAACAGATACGCAGTATTTT. This gives the protein CSVEGGTDTQYF.

This sequence joins TRBV3-1 (or the pseudogene TRBV3-2) and TRBJ2-7; 8 bases agree with TRBD2. From germline, CDR1 is LGHDT and CDR2 YNNKEL (reference sequence). This CDR3 has 15 amino acids. Trimming at V came to 1 base and at J to 4 bases, leaving 6 bases not matched to a gene. The CDR3 DNA follows: TGTGCCAGCAGCCAAGGGGCGGGAGGAGGGTACGAGCAGTACTTC. It specifies CASSQGAGGGYEQYF.

A single count supports this clone. The chain links TRBV30 to TRBJ1-2; D might be TRBD1 (5 bases). The CDR3 totals 11 residues. Trimming cost V 5 bases and J 5 bases, with 9 bases left between them. The germline gives CDR1 GTSNPN, CDR2 SVGIG (reference sequence). CDR3 amino acids: CAWAKGYGYTF. CDR3 coding DNA: TGTGCCTGGGCAAAGGGGTATGGCTACACCTTC.

The chain links TRBV5-1 to TRBJ2-7, with D tentatively TRBD2 (5 bases). Trimming pared 4 bases from V and 3 bases from J, leaving 11 bases between. Germline CDR1 SGHRS, CDR2 YFSETQ. This CDR3 spans 13 amino acids. The CDR3 is CASSSGDGYEQYF. CDR3 DNA sequence: TGCGCCAGCAGCAGCGGAGATGGCTACGAGCAGTACTTC.

J is TRBJ2-7 and V is TRBV10-3, with a possible D match to TRBD1 (5 bases). Germline-derived CDR1 and CDR2 are ENHRY and SYGVKD. Trimming removed 3 bases from V and 3 bases from J, with 15 bases in between. The CDR3 totals 15 residues. The CDR3 reads CAISEPGPLVYEQYF. CDR3 coding DNA: TGTGCCATCAGTGAACCAGGGCCTCTAGTCTACGAGCAGTACTTC.

This chain connects TRBV19 to TRBJ2-7; TRBD2 agrees at 8 bases. The V gene's germline CDR1 is LNHDA and CDR2 SQIVND (reference sequence). Germline trimming cut 8 bases from V and 2 bases from J; bases unmatched to any gene: 11. The CDR3 loop spans 15 amino acids. In DNA form, the CDR3 reads TGTGCCAGTGCAGACCCGAGAGCGGGAGCCTACGAGCAGTACTTC. It is translated as CASADPRAGAYEQYF.

This chain connects TRBV23-1 to TRBJ2-5, with D perhaps TRBD2 (5 bases). TRBV23-1 is noted as an ORF with a role that remains uncertain. The CDR3 totals 14 residues. The germline V and J ends were trimmed by 4 bases and 5 bases, with 14 bases remaining between them. CDR3 nucleotides: TGCGCCAGCAGTCCTTCCAGCACGGGGGAGACCCAGTACTTC. Its translation: CASSPSSTGETQYF.